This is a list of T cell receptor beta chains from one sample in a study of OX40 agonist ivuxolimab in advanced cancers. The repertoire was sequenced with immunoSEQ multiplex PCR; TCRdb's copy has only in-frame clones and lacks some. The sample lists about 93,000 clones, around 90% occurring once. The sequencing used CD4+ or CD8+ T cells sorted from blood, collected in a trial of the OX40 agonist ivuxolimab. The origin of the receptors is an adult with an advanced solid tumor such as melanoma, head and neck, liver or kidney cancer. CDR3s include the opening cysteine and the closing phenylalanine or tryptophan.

CDR3aa: CASSPSTYTGELFF; v_gene: TRBV2
CDR3aa: CASSLDGGSTDTQYF; v_gene: TRBV5-1
CDR3aa: CASSYSGTANEKLFF; v_gene: TRBV19
CDR3aa: CASSPGPGSYTQYF; v_gene: TRBV2
CDR3aa: CASSFNPLDRVGTQYF; v_gene: TRBV6-5
CDR3aa: CASSERGNRGPTNEKLFF; v_gene: TRBV10-1
CDR3aa: CASRTRTDTQYF; v_gene: TRBV6-6
CDR3aa: CAWRPGTTGELFF; v_gene: TRBV30
CDR3aa: CASSYSGWGNEKLFF; v_gene: TRBV6-5
CDR3aa: CASSDSAAGDNIQYF; v_gene: TRBV6-4
CDR3aa: CASSALRDTDTQYF; v_gene: TRBV7-9
CDR3aa: CASSIGTSGSKGEQYF; v_gene: TRBV19
CDR3aa: CASTAGKPQEAQYF; v_gene: TRBV5-1
CDR3aa: CASSPGLAGNNEQFF; v_gene: TRBV6-5
CDR3aa: CASSVAATGYEQYF; v_gene: TRBV9
CDR3aa: CASSATNYGYTF; v_gene: TRBV9
CDR3aa: CASSVLGTAYEQYF; v_gene: TRBV27
CDR3aa: CASRLTGASNQPQHF; v_gene: TRBV6-1
CDR3aa: CASRTSGGPYEQYF; v_gene: TRBV30
CDR3aa: CSPAFGSSYNEQFF; v_gene: TRBV29-1
CDR3aa: CASSVGKAPPYNEQFF; v_gene: TRBV9
CDR3aa: CASSFTGLAGQGKNIQYF; v_gene: TRBV27
CDR3aa: CASSEGWQAETQYF; v_gene: TRBV6-1
CDR3aa: CASSTLPGFEAFF; v_gene: TRBV19
CDR3aa: CASSEARVGEQYF; v_gene: TRBV2
CDR3aa: CASGETSGSTGELFF; v_gene: TRBV5-1
CDR3aa: CASSEFGSQSPLHF; v_gene: TRBV10-2
CDR3aa: CASNRWTGTEAFF; v_gene: TRBV5-5
CDR3aa: CASGSGNQPQHF; v_gene: TRBV6-6